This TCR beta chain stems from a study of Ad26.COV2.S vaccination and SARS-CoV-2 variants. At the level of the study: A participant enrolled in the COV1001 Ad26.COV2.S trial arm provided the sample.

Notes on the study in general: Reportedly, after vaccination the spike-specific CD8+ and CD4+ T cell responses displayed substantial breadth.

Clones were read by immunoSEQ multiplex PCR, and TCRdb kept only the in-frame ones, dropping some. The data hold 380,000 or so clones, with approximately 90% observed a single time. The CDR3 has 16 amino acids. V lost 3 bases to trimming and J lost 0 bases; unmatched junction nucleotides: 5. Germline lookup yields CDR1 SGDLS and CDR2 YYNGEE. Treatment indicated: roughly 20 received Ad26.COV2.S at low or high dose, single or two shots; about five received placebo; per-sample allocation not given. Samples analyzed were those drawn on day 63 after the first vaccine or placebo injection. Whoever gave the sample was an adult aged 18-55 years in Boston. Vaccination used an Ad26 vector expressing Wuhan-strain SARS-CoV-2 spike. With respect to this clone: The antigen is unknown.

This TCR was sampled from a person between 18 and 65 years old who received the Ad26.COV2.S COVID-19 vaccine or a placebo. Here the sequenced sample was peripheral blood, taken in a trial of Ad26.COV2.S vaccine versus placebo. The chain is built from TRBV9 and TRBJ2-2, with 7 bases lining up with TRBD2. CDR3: CASSATGTTNTGELFF. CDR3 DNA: TGTGCCAGCAGCGCCACCGGGACTACGAACACCGGGGAGCTGTTTTTT.